This TCR beta chain was sequenced during a study of shared clonotypes between healthy human individuals. General study findings and limits: Across subsets, estimated richness was generally greater for naive than for memory populations.

The naive CD8 fraction comprised CD45RO-negative cells positively selected for CCR7 and excluded terminally differentiated effector memory CD45RA+ cells. The repertoire was sequenced with immunoSEQ multiplex PCR; TCRdb's copy has only in-frame clones and lacks some. This sample has roughly 2,000,000 clones; 93% occur once, and the top ten carry over 1.5%. Of note for this clone: Its antigen is as yet unknown.

The sequence came from a man younger than 35 in good health. Some clones in this sample may be carry-over from other donors' samples. The material sequenced was naive CD8+ T cells from PBMCs.

The CDR3 loop reads CASTGSGSYEQYF. CDR3 sequence (DNA): TGTGCCAGCACCGGTAGCGGGAGTTACGAGCAGTACTTC. The rearrangement joins TRBV6-1 to TRBJ2-7; TRBD2 matches at 9 bases. The junction had 5 bases not matched to a gene; V was cut back by 7 bases and J by 4 bases. Germline V gives CDR1 MNHNS, CDR2 SASEGT. This CDR3 spans 13 amino acids.